This T cell receptor (beta chain) derives from a study of blood T cells in healthy people across ages. Germline V gene sequence: CDR1 SEHNR, CDR2 FQNEAQ (reference sequence). With 4 bases removed from V and 4 bases from J, the gap between germline ends came to 21 bases. The CDR3 has 17 residues. The use of a sample-barcoded 5' primer and a J-beta primer mix characterized a second PCR of about 7 to 12 cycles. TCRdb itself ran the 5' RACE reads through MiXCR, one entry per CDR3 protein. Of about 510,000 distinct CDR3 sequences in the sample, over 25% were seen once. The sample also formed part of further work on T cells of mothers and their children.

The sequence came from a boy younger than 10 in good health. Sequencing input: blood. The chain links TRBV7-9 to TRBJ2-3; D may be TRBD2 (6 bases). The CDR3 DNA sequence: TGTGCCAGCAGCTCCTTCCCTCCTACTAGCCGGGCAGATACGCAGTATTTT. Its protein is CASSSFPPTSRADTQYF. The variable domain in full, with the rest retrieved from reference TRBV7-9 and TRBJ2-3, is DTGVSQNPRHKITKRGQNVTFRCDPISEHNRLYWYRQTLGQGPEFLTYFQNEAQLEKSRLLSDRFSAERPKGSFSTLEIQRTEQGDSAMYLCASSSFPPTSRADTQYFGPGTRLTVL.